This T cell receptor (beta chain) stems from a study of response to subunit inactivated influenza vaccine. Findings and caveats of the study: The authors suggested that few new T cells are recruited per seasonal influenza vaccination.

This clonotype was recorded a few times. Its antigen is not identified. TCRdb reprocessed the RT-PCR reads with MiXCR, giving one entry per CDR3 protein. The table lists more than 700,000 distinct CDR3 sequences, approximately 22% of them singletons. The source was PBMCs from blood, collected around 5 days after vaccination. This clonotype was sampled from a man aged 50-60 years who received an inactivated influenza vaccine.

The CDR3 spells CASVRGNEQFF. The CDR3 nucleotides are TGTGCCAGCGTCCGAGGGAATGAGCAGTTCTTC. J is TRBJ2-1 and V is TRBV28; D is perhaps TRBD2 (5 bases). The V end lost 8 bases, the J end lost 7 bases, and 9 bases lay between the germline ends. Germline loops: CDR1 MDHEN, CDR2 SYDVKM. This CDR3 has 11 residues.